The rows below give T cell receptor beta chains drawn from one sample of a study of blood T cell repertoires in COVID-19. The assay was immunoSEQ multiplex PCR, and TCRdb's table has in-frame clones only and misses some. The sample comprises over 150,000 clones, approximately 80% of which are singletons, and about 7% rests with the top ten. The sequencing input was peripheral blood. Every receptor here comes from a middle-aged woman with COVID-19, enrolled during active disease. CDR3s include the opening cysteine and the closing phenylalanine or tryptophan. A D gene is named only where the DNA matches it firmly. Only part of the rows carry a size: once, few, many, or a class if the clone is expanded.

j_gene | abundance | v_gene | d_gene | CDR3aa | CDR3nt
TRBJ1-5 | NA | TRBV5-4 | NA | CASSLAGKDQPQHF | TGTGCCAGCAGCTTGGCAGGGAAAGATCAGCCCCAGCATTTT
TRBJ1-2 | NA | TRBV28 | NA | CASCLLGTGWRGYTF | TGTGCCAGCTGTTTACTTGGGACTGGATGGCGAGGCTACACCTTC
TRBJ2-5 | NA | TRBV5-1 | NA | CASSLATGTQETQYF | TGCGCCAGCAGCTTGGCGACAGGCACCCAAGAGACCCAGTACTTC
TRBJ2-1 | NA | TRBV11-2 | TRBD2 | CASSLEVFVAGGIDNEQFF | TGTGCCAGCAGCTTAGAAGTATTCGTTGCGGGGGGGATCGACAATGAGCAGTTCTTC
TRBJ2-7 | NA | TRBV3-1/TRBV3-2 | NA | CASSQLGGREQYF | TGTGCCAGCAGCCAATTGGGGGGTCGGGAGCAGTACTTC
TRBJ1-2 | NA | TRBV27 | TRBD1 | CASSPTGTGAINYGYTF | TGTGCCAGCAGTCCAACCGGGACAGGGGCTATTAACTATGGCTACACCTTC
TRBJ1-2 | NA | TRBV25-1 | NA | CASSDGLHYGYTF | TGTGCCAGCAGTGATGGCCTCCACTATGGCTACACCTTC
TRBJ2-3 | NA | TRBV12-3/TRBV12-4 | TRBD2 | CASDGGGDTQYF | TGTGCCAGCGACGGGGGGGGAGATACGCAGTATTTT
TRBJ2-1 | NA | TRBV19 | TRBD2 | CASSTGLAGKQFF | TGTGCCAGTAGTACCGGACTAGCGGGGAAGCAGTTCTTC
TRBJ2-3 | NA | TRBV11-1 | NA | CASSTEPTYTQYF | TGTGCCAGCAGCACAGAACCTACTTATACGCAGTATTTT
TRBJ2-5 | NA | TRBV29-1 | TRBD1 | CSVEDRWTGEETQYF | TGCAGCGTTGAAGATCGGTGGACAGGGGAAGAGACCCAGTACTTC
TRBJ1-1 | many | TRBV19 | NA | CASGRGGGTEAFF | TGTGCCAGTGGCCGGGGGGGAGGGACTGAAGCTTTCTTT
TRBJ2-7 | NA | TRBV4-2 | NA | CASSQELRYEQYF | TGTGCCAGCAGCCAAGAGCTCCGGTACGAGCAGTACTTC
TRBJ1-5 | NA | TRBV11-2 | NA | CASSRAGGGQPQHF | TGTGCCAGCAGCCGAGCCGGCGGGGGTCAGCCCCAGCATTTT
TRBJ1-5 | once | TRBV28 | NA | CASSPPVPGRDFNQPQHF | TGTGCCAGCAGTCCTCCCGTCCCAGGCCGGGACTTCAATCAGCCCCAGCATTTT